A selection of T cell receptor beta chains follows, all from one sample in a study of OX40 agonist ivuxolimab in advanced cancers. The assay was immunoSEQ multiplex PCR, and TCRdb's table has in-frame clones only and misses some. The sample has approximately 70,000 clones, 85% seen once. The source material was CD4+ or CD8+ T cells sorted from blood, sampled in a trial of the OX40 agonist ivuxolimab. These receptors all come from an adult with an advanced solid tumor such as melanoma, head and neck, liver or kidney cancer. Each CDR3 is given with its conserved first and last residue. The D gene is left open where the match is weak. The size of a clone is reported for some rows only, either as once, few or many, or as a class for expanded clones.

-	TRBV30	12	TRBJ2-7	-	TGTGCCTGGAGCACAGGAACCTACGAGCAGTACTTC	CAWSTGTYEQYF
-	TRBV11-2	15	TRBJ1-2	-	TGTGCCAGCAGCTTAGACCACGGGACGGTATATGGCTACACCTTC	CASSLDHGTVYGYTF
-	TRBV5-1	13	TRBJ1-1	-	TGCGCCAGCAGCGCACAGGGGAACACTGAAGCTTTCTTT	CASSAQGNTEAFF
-	TRBV5-1	14	TRBJ1-2	-	TGCGCCAGCAGCTTGGAGTCAGGCGGTTATGGCTACACCTTC	CASSLESGGYGYTF
TRBD2	TRBV19	17	TRBJ2-1	few	TGTGCCAGTAGTCACCAGACTAGCGGGAGCAAAGGGGATGAGCAGTTCTTC	CASSHQTSGSKGDEQFF
-	TRBV28	13	TRBJ1-4	-	TGTGCCAGCGTCGAGGGCGGGGGTGAAAAACTGTTTTTT	CASVEGGGEKLFF
TRBD1	TRBV7-8	15	TRBJ1-5	-	TGTGCCAGTTCCGGACAGGGGGCTATTCGTCAGCCCCAGCATTTT	CASSGQGAIRQPQHF
-	TRBV19	12	TRBJ1-5	-	TGTGCCATCGGAGGGCCCAATCAGCCCCAGCATTTT	CAIGGPNQPQHF
TRBD2	TRBV5-4	15	TRBJ2-7	-	TGTGCCAGCAGCCGACTAGCGGGGGGATCCTACGAGCAGTACTTC	CASSRLAGGSYEQYF
TRBD1	TRBV5-6	17	TRBJ1-5	-	TGTGCCAGCAGCTTGTACGGCAGGGGGATTCTCAATCAGCCCCAGCATTTT	CASSLYGRGILNQPQHF
TRBD1	TRBV11-3	12	TRBJ2-7	-	TGTGCCTCCAGGGGGAACCCCTACGAGCAGTACTTC	CASRGNPYEQYF
TRBD2	TRBV11-2	16	TRBJ2-7	-	TGTGCCAGCAGCTTAGACCCGCGGGGGGGTCCTCGCGAGCAGTACTTC	CASSLDPRGGPREQYF
-	TRBV9	13	TRBJ2-7	once	TGTGCCAGCAGCGCCCCAGGGGTCTACGAGCAGTACTTC	CASSAPGVYEQYF
TRBD2	TRBV30	15	TRBJ2-1	once	TGTGCCTGGAGTACAAGCGGGAGCTCCTACAATGAGCAGTTCTTC	CAWSTSGSSYNEQFF
-	TRBV18	15	TRBJ2-1	-	TGTGCCAGCTCCCAGGAGGGTTCGTCCTACAATGAGCAGTTCTTC	CASSQEGSSYNEQFF
-	TRBV19	15	TRBJ1-2	-	TGTGCCAGTAGTATAGCATCCGGAACTAACTATGGCTACACCTTC	CASSIASGTNYGYTF
-	TRBV30	12	TRBJ1-2	-	TGTGCCTGGACGAGGGAGTACAGTGGCTACACCTTC	CAWTREYSGYTF
-	TRBV9	15	TRBJ2-3	once	TGTGCCAGCAGCACACGGGAGTCCCGCACAGATACGCAGTATTTT	CASSTRESRTDTQYF
-	TRBV5-1	15	TRBJ1-1	-	TGCGCCAGCAGCCCCAACAGGGCCCACAACACTGAAGCTTTCTTT	CASSPNRAHNTEAFF
TRBD1	TRBV6-1	14	TRBJ2-3	-	TGTGCCAGCAGTGAAGTGGACAGGCCAGATACGCAGTATTTT	CASSEVDRPDTQYF
TRBD2	TRBV4-2	15	TRBJ2-2	-	TGTGCCAGCAGCCACGGGGGGGTGGGCACCGGGGAGCTGTTTTTT	CASSHGGVGTGELFF
-	TRBV5-1	15	TRBJ2-5	-	TGCGCCAGCAGCTTGGAGGCAGGGCGGCAAGAGACCCAGTACTTC	CASSLEAGRQETQYF
-	TRBV11-2	13	TRBJ2-7	once	TGTGCCAGCAGCCGCCTAAGCTCCTACGAGCAGTACTTC	CASSRLSSYEQYF
-	TRBV25-1	14	TRBJ2-2	-	TGTGCCAGCCTAGGGCGGCAAGCCACCGGGGAGCTGTTTTTT	CASLGRQATGELFF
TRBD1	TRBV19	14	TRBJ1-1	once	TGTGCCAGTAGTATACAGGGGGCTAGGGGTGAAGCTTTCTTT	CASSIQGARGEAFF
-	TRBV2	14	TRBJ1-4	few	TGTGCCAGCAGTGAATCCGTTGGCGGAGAAAAACTGTTTTTT	CASSESVGGEKLFF
-	TRBV27	20	TRBJ2-6	-	TGTGCCAGCAGTTTACGAGGAACCGATGGGGGCCTCTCTGGGGCCAACGTCCTGACTTTC	CASSLRGTDGGLSGANVLTF
TRBD1	TRBV19	14	TRBJ2-4	-	TGTGCCAGTAGTATGGACAGGAGATTAAACATTCAGTACTTC	CASSMDRRLNIQYF
TRBD1	TRBV9	17	TRBJ2-1	-	TGTGCCAGCAGCACTGACAGGGCCTGGGCCTCCTACAATGAGCAGTTCTTC	CASSTDRAWASYNEQFF
-	TRBV10-3	18	TRBJ2-1	-	TGTGCCATCAGTGAGAGGGCGGGGGCTAAAGCAGGCAGAAATGAGCAGTTCTTC	CAISERAGAKAGRNEQFF
TRBD2	TRBV30	17	TRBJ2-3	-	TGTGCCTGGAGTACCCCCTTGAGGCGGGGGGGAACAGATACGCAGTATTTT	CAWSTPLRRGGTDTQYF
-	TRBV11-3	13	TRBJ1-4	-	TGTGCCAGCAGCTTTAGCCCTAATGAAAAACTGTTTTTT	CASSFSPNEKLFF
-	TRBV5-1	15	TRBJ2-6	-	TGCGCCAGCAGCTGGGCAGGGACTGGGGCCAACGTCCTGACTTTC	CASSWAGTGANVLTF
-	TRBV6-1	14	TRBJ1-3	once	TGTGCCAGCAGTGAAATGTGGGGCGCCGGGACCATATATTTT	CASSEMWGAGTIYF
TRBD2	TRBV5-6	19	TRBJ2-3	-	TGTGCCAGCAGCTTGGCCGGGCTAGGGGGAGCGGGAGCGGCAGATACGCAGTATTTT	CASSLAGLGGAGAADTQYF
TRBD2	TRBV7-2	16	TRBJ2-1	-	TGTGCCAGCAGCACGGGACTAGCGGGGGGACACAATGAGCAGTTCTTC	CASSTGLAGGHNEQFF
-	TRBV6-5	14	TRBJ2-3	-	TGTGCCAGCTATGGCCGACCGGGCACAGATACGCAGTATTTT	CASYGRPGTDTQYF
TRBD2	TRBV18	16	TRBJ2-2	-	TGTGCCAGCTCACCACCGAGCGGGAGTCAGGCGGGGGAGCTGTTTTTT	CASSPPSGSQAGELFF
TRBD1	TRBV5-8	15	TRBJ1-1	-	TGTGCCAGCAGCTCGGGAACCCAGGGGGTGGGAGAAGCTTTCTTT	CASSSGTQGVGEAFF
-	TRBV7-9	16	TRBJ1-4	once	TGTGCCAGCAGCTTAGCGAACCAGGGGTTCGGTGAAAAACTGTTTTTT	CASSLANQGFGEKLFF
-	TRBV6-1	11	TRBJ1-2	once	TGTGCCAGCAGTGAATCGGCAATGTACACCTTC	CASSESAMYTF
TRBD2	TRBV5-6	15	TRBJ2-7	-	TGTGCCAGCAGCTTGGCGACTAGCGGTCCCTACGAGCAGTACTTC	CASSLATSGPYEQYF